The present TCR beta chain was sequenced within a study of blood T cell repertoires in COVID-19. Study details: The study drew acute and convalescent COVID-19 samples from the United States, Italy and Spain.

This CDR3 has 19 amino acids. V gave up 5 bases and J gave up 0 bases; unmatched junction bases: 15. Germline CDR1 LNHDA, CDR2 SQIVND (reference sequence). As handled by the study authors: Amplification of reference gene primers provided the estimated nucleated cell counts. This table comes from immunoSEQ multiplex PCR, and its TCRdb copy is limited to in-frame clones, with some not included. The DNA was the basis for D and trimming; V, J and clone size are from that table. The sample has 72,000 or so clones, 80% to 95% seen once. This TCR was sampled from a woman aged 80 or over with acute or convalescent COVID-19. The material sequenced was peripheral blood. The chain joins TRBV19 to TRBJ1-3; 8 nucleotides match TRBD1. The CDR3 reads CASSPIAPGQGYSGNTIYF. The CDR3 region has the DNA TGTGCCAGTAGTCCCATCGCCCCCGGACAGGGCTACTCTGGAAACACCATATATTTT.